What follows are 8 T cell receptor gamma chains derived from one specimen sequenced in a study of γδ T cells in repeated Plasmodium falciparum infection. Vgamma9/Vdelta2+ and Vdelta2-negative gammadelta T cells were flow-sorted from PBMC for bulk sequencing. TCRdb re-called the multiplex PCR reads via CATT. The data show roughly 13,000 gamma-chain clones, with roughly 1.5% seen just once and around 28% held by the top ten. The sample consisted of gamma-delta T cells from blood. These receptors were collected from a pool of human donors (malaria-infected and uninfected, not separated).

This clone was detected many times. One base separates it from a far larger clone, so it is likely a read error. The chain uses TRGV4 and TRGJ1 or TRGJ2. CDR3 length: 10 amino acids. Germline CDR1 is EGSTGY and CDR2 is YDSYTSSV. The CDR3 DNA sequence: TGCGCCACCTGGGATGGGAAGAAACTCTTT. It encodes CATWDGKKLF.

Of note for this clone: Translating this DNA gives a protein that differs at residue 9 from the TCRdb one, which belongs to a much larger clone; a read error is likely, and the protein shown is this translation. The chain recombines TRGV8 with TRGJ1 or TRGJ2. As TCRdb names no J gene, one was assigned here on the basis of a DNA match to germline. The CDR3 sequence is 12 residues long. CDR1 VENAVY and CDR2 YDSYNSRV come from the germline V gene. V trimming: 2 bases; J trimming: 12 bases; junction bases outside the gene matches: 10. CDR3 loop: CATWDNRHRKLF. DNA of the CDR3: TGTGCCACCTGGGATAATCGGCATAGGAAACTCTTT.

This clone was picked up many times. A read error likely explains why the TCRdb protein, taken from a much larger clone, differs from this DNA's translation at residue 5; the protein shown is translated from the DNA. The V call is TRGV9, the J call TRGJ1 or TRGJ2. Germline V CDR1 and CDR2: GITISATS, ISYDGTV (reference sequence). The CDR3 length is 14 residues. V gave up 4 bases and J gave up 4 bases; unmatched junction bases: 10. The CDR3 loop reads CALWDEFKYYKKLF. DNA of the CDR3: TGTGCCTTGTGGGATGAATTCAAATATTATAAGAAACTCTTT.

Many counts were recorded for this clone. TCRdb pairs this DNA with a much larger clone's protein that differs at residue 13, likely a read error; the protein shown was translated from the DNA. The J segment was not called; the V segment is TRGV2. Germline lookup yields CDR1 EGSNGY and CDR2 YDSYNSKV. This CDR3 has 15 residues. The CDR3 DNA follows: TGTGCCACCTGGGACGGTGTTCTGAATTATTATAAGAGACTCTTT. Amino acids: CATWDGVLNYYKRLF.

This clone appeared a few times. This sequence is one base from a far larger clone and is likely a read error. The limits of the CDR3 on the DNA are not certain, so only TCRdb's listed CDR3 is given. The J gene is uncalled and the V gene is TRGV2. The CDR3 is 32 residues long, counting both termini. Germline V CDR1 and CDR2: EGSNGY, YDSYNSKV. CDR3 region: CATWDGPIGIRNSLAVEQHWLSQVSIGRIQHF.

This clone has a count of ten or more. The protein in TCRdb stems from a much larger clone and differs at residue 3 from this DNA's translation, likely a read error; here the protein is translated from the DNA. The CDR3 loop is CASWEAGLGKKIKVF. DNA of the CDR3: TGTGCCTCGTGGGAGGCGGGGCTGGGCAAAAAAATCAAGGTATTT. The gene calls are TRGV9 and TRGJP. The J gene is not listed in TCRdb, so it was assigned here from a DNA match to germline. CDR1 is GITISATS, CDR2 ISYDGTV, per germline (reference sequence). CDR3 length: 15 amino acids.

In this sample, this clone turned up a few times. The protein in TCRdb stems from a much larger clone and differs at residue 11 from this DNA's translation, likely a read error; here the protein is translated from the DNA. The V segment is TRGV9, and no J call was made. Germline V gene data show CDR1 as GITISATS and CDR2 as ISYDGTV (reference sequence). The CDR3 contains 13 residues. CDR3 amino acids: CALWDLWGYKELF. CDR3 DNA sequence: TGTGCCTTGTGGGATCTGTGGGGTTATAAGGAACTCTTT.

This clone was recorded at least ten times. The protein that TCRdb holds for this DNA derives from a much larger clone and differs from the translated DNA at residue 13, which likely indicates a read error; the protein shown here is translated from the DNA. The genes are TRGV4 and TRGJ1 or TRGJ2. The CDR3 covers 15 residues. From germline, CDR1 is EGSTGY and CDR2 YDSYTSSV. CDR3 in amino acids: CATWDPHANYYKRLF. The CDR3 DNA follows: TGTGCCACCTGGGACCCTCATGCAAATTATTATAAGAGACTCTTT.